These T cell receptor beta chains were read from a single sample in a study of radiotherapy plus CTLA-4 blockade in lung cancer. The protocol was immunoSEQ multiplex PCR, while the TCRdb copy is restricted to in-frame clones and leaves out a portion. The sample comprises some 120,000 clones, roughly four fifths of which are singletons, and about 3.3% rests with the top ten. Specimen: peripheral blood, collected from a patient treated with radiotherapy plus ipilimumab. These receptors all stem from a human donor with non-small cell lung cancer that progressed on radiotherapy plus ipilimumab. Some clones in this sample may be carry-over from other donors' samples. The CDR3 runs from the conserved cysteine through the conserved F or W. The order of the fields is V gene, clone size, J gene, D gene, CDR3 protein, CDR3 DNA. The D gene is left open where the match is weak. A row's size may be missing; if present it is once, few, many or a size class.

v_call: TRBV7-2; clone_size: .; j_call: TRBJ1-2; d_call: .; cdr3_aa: CASSTLSASAGYTF; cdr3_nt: TGTGCCAGCAGTACTTTGTCGGCAAGCGCCGGCTACACCTTC
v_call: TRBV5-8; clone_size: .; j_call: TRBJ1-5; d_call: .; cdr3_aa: CASSSRTRVWNQPQHF; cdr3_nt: TGTGCCAGCAGCTCCCGAACCCGGGTTTGGAATCAGCCCCAGCATTTT
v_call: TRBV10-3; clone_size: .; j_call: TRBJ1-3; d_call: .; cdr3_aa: CAISEGRSGNTIYF; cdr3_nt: TGTGCCATCAGTGAAGGCAGGTCTGGAAACACCATATATTTT
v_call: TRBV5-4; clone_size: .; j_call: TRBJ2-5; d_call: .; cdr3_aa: CASSRDSTAQETQYF; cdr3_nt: TGTGCCAGCAGCCGTGACAGCACCGCGCAAGAGACCCAGTACTTC
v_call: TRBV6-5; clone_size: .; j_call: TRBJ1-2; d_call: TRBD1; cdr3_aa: CASRLQGINYGYTF; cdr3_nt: TGTGCCAGCAGACTACAGGGGATTAACTATGGCTACACCTTC
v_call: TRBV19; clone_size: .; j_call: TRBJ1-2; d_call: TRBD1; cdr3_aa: CASRDPGDRSIRRKGYTF; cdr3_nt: TGTGCCAGTAGGGACCCCGGGGACAGGTCAATACGTCGAAAGGGCTACACCTTC
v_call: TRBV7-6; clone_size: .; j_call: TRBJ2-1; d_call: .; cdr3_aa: CASSRTEGYNEQFF; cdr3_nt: TGTGCCAGCAGTCGGACAGAGGGATACAATGAGCAGTTCTTC
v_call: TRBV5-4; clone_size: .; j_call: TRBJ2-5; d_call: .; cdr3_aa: CASTPGTLITGETQYF; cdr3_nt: TGTGCCAGCACCCCGGGGACACTCATAACCGGGGAGACCCAGTACTTC
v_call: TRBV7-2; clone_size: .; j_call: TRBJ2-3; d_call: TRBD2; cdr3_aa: CASSSYTSGDTQYF; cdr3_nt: TGTGCCAGCAGCTCCTACACTAGCGGGGATACGCAGTATTTT
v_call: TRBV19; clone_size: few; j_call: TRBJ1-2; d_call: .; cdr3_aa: CASRRPRDGGDKYYGYTF; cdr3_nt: TGTGCCAGTAGACGCCCTCGCGACGGGGGGGACAAATACTATGGCTACACCTTC
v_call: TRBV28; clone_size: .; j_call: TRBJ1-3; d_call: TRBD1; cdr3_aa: CASRYRGVLGNTIYF; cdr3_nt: TGTGCCAGCAGGTACAGGGGGGTCCTCGGAAACACCATATATTTT
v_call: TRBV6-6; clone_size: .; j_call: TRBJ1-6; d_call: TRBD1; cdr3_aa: CASRRQGASNSPLHF; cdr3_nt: TGTGCCAGCAGAAGACAGGGGGCGTCGAATTCACCCCTCCACTTT
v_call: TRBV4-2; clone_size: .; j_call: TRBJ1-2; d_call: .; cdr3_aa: CASSQDSGKRYGYTF; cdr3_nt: TGTGCCAGCAGCCAAGATTCAGGGAAGCGCTATGGCTACACCTTC
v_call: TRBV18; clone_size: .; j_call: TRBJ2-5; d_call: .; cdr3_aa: CASSPDRQETQYF; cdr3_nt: TGTGCCAGCTCTCCTGACCGTCAAGAGACCCAGTACTTC
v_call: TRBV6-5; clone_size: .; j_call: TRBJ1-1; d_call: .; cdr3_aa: CASSGRMGDTEAFF; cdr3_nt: TGTGCCAGCAGTGGCCGGATGGGGGACACTGAAGCTTTCTTT
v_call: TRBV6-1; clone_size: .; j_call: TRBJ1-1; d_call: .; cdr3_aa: CASSENSGGPSTEAFF; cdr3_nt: TGTGCCAGCAGTGAAAATTCTGGGGGCCCCAGCACTGAAGCTTTCTTT
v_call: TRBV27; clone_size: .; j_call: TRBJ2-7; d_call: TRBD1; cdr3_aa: CASSPWAGEPGQGLFEQYF; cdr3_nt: TGTGCCAGCAGTCCCTGGGCGGGCGAACCGGGACAGGGTCTGTTCGAGCAGTACTTC
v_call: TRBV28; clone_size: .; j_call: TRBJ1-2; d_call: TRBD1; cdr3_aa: CAGGTGLNYGYTF; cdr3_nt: TGTGCCGGTGGGACAGGCCTTAACTATGGCTACACCTTC
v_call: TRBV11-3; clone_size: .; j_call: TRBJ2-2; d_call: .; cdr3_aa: CASSFTTSKQGPTGELFF; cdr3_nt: TGTGCCAGCAGCTTCACAACTAGTAAACAGGGTCCCACCGGGGAGCTGTTTTTT
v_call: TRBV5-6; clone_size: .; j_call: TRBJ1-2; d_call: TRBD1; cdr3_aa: CASSLEEGAYGYTF; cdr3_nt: TGTGCCAGCAGCTTGGAGGAGGGGGCATATGGCTACACCTTC
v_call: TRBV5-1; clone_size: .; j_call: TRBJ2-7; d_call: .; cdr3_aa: CASSLAFPRGLYEQYF; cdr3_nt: TGCGCCAGCAGCTTGGCATTCCCTAGAGGACTCTACGAGCAGTACTTC
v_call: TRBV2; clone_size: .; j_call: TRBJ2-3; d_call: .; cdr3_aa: CASSVTVRGPTDTQYF; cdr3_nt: TGTGCCAGCAGTGTGACGGTCAGGGGACCAACAGATACGCAGTATTTT
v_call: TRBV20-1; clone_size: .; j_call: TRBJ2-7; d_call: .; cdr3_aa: CSATFTYEQYF; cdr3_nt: TGCAGTGCTACTTTTACCTACGAGCAGTACTTC
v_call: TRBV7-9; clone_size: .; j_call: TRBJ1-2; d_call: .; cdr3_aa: CASSLVSIYGYTF; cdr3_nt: TGTGCCAGCAGCTTAGTCAGTATCTATGGCTACACCTTC
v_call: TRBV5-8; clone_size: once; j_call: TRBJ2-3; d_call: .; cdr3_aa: CASSGLGITDTQYF; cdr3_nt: TGTGCCAGCAGCGGTTTAGGGATTACAGATACGCAGTATTTT
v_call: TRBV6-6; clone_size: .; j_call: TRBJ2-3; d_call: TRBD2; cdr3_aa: CASSFGLAEDTQYF; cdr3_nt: TGTGCCAGCAGTTTCGGACTAGCGGAAGATACGCAGTATTTT
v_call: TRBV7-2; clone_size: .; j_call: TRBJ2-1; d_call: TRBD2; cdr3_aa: CASSLGLAGNEQFF; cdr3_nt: TGTGCCAGCAGCTTAGGACTAGCGGGGAACGAGCAGTTCTTC
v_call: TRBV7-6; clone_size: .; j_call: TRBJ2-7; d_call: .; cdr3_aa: CASSAKLGRESYEQYF; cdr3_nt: TGTGCCAGCAGCGCAAAGCTCGGGCGGGAATCCTACGAGCAGTACTTC
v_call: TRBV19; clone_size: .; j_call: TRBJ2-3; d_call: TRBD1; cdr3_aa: CASGWDSPADTQYF; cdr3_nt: TGTGCCAGTGGATGGGACAGCCCCGCAGATACGCAGTATTTT
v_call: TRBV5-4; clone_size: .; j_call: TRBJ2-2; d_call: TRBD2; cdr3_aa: CASRFSGGAVGELFF; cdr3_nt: TGTGCCAGCAGATTTAGCGGGGGGGCCGTCGGGGAGCTGTTTTTT
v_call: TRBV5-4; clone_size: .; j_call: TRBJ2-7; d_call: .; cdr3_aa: CASSPRWGALNYEQYF; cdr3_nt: TGTGCCAGCAGCCCCCGATGGGGAGCTCTTAACTACGAGCAGTACTTC
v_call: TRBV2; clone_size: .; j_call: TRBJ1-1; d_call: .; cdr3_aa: CATLGLGNTEAFF; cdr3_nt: TGTGCCACTTTAGGGCTAGGGAACACTGAAGCTTTCTTT
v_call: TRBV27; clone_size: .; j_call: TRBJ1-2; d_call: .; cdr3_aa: CASSGEGGGYTF; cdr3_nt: TGTGCCAGCAGCGGGGAGGGGGGCGGCTACACCTTC
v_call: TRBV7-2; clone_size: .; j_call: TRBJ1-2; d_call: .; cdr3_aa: CASTPYSLGYTF; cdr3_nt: TGTGCCAGCACCCCCTATTCTCTCGGCTACACCTTC
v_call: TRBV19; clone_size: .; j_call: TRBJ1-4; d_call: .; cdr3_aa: CASSMRGNEKLFF; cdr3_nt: TGTGCCAGTAGTATGCGGGGTAATGAAAAACTGTTTTTT
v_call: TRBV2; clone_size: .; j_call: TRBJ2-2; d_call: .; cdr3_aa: CASNEGGLVGAGERWTGELFF; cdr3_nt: TGTGCCAGCAACGAGGGGGGCCTCGTTGGGGCGGGGGAGCGATGGACCGGGGAGCTGTTTTTT
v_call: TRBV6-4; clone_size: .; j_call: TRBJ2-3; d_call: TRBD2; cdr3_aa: CASSDAGGTDTQYF; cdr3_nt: TGTGCCAGCAGTGACGCGGGGGGCACAGATACGCAGTATTTT
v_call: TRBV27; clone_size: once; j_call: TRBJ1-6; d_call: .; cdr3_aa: CASSLVQGNSPLHF; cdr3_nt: TGTGCCAGCAGTTTAGTACAGGGAAATTCACCCCTCCACTTT
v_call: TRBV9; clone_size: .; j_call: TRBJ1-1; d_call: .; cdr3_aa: CASTQGPTDTEAFF; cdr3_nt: TGTGCCAGCACACAGGGCCCTACGGATACTGAAGCTTTCTTT
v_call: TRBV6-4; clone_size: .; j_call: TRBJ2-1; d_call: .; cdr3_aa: CASSSLWNEQFF; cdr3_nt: TGTGCCAGCAGTTCACTATGGAATGAGCAGTTCTTC
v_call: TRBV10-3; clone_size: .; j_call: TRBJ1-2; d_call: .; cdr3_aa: CATSGVTAGFGGYTF; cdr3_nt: TGTGCCACCAGCGGAGTGACCGCGGGGTTTGGAGGCTACACCTTC
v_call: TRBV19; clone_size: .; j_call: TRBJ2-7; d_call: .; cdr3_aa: CASSRQAINVEQYF; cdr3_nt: TGTGCCAGTAGTAGGCAGGCCATCAATGTAGAGCAGTACTTC
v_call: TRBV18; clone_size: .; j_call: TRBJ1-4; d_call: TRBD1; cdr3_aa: CASSPDRTGGHEKLFF; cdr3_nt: TGTGCCAGCTCACCGGATAGGACAGGGGGCCATGAAAAACTGTTTTTT
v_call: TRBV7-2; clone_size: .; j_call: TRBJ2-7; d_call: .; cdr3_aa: CASSPRRSSSYEQYF; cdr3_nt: TGTGCCAGCAGCCCAAGGAGATCTAGCTCCTACGAGCAGTACTTC
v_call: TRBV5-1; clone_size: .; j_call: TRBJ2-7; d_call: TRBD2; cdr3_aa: CASSWGLGYEQYF; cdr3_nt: TGCGCCAGCAGCTGGGGACTAGGGTACGAGCAGTACTTC
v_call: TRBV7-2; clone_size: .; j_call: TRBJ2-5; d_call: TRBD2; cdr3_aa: CASSLAFGTSGGPGEETQYF; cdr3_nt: TGTGCCAGCAGCTTAGCTTTTGGGACTAGCGGGGGGCCGGGAGAAGAGACCCAGTACTTC
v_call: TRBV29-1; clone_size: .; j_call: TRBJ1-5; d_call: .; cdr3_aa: CSVEESGGQPQHF; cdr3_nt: TGCAGCGTTGAAGAGTCGGGAGGTCAGCCCCAGCATTTT
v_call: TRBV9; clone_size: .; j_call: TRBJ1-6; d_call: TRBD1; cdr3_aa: CASSQGGISSPLHF; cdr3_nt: TGTGCCAGCAGCCAGGGGGGGATAAGTTCACCCCTCCACTTT
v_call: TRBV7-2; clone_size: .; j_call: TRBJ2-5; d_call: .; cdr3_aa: CASSLALGYQETQYF; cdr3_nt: TGTGCCAGCAGCTTAGCACTAGGGTACCAAGAGACCCAGTACTTC
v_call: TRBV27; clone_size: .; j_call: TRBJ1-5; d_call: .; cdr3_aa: CASSLFGHSNQPQHF; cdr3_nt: TGTGCCAGCAGTTTATTTGGGCATAGCAATCAGCCCCAGCATTTT
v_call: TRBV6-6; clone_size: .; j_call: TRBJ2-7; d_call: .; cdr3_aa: CASSYRAQYEQYF; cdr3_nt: TGTGCCAGCAGTTACCGGGCCCAATACGAGCAGTACTTC
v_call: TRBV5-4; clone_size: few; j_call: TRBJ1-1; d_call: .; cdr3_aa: CASSLNRVATEAFF; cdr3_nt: TGTGCCAGCAGCTTGAACAGGGTGGCCACTGAAGCTTTCTTT
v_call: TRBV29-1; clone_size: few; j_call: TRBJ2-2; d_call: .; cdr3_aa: CSVDGLYTGELFF; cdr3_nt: TGCAGCGTTGATGGACTGTACACCGGGGAGCTGTTTTTT
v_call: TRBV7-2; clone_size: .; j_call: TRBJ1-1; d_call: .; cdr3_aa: CASSQYLALLGEAFF; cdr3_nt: TGTGCCAGCAGCCAGTATCTGGCCCTCTTGGGGGAAGCTTTCTTT
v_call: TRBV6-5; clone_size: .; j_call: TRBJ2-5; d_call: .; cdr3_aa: CASRDYQETQYF; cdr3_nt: TGTGCCAGCAGGGACTACCAAGAGACCCAGTACTTC
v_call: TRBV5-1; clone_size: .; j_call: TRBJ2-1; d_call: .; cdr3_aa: CASSLEGTPYNEQFF; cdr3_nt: TGCGCCAGCAGCTTGGAGGGGACACCTTACAATGAGCAGTTCTTC
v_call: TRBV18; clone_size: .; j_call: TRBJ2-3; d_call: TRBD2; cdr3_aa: CASSPYRLAVSTDTQYF; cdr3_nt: TGTGCCAGCTCACCTTACCGACTAGCGGTAAGCACAGATACGCAGTATTTT
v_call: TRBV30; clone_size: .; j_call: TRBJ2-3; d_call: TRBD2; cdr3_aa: CAWNIGGEEGDTQYF; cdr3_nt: TGTGCCTGGAACATTGGGGGGGAAGAAGGAGATACGCAGTATTTT
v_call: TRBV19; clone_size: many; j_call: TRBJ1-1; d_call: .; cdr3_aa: CASKQAGPRDTEAFF; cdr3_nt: TGTGCCAGTAAGCAGGCAGGACCGAGGGACACTGAAGCTTTCTTT
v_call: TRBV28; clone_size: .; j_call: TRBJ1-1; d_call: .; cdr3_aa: CASRPDRRNTEAFF; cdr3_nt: TGTGCCAGCAGACCAGACAGGAGGAACACTGAAGCTTTCTTT